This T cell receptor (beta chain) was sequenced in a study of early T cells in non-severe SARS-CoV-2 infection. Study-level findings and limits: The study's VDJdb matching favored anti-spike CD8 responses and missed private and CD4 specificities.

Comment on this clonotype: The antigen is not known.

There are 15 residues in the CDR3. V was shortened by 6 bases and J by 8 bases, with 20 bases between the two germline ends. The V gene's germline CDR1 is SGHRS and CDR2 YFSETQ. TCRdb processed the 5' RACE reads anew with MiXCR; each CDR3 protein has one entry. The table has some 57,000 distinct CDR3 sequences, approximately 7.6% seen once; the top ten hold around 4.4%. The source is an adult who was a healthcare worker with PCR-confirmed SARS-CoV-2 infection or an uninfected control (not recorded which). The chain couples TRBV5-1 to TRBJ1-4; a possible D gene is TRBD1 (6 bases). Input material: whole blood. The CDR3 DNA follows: TGCGCCAGCAACGAGGGGGGAGCTACTGAGGAAAAACTGTTTTTT. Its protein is CASNEGGATEEKLFF.